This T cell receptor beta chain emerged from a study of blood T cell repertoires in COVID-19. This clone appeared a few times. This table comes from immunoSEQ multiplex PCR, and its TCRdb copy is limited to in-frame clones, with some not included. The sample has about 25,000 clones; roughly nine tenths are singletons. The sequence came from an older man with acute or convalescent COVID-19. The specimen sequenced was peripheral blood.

The CDR3 DNA reads as TGTGCCAGCTACGGCAGGGCCTATGGCTACACCTTC. Residues: CASYGRAYGYTF. This chain links TRBV12-3 or TRBV12-4 with TRBJ1-2; D is perhaps TRBD1 (5 bases). The CDR3 extends over 12 amino acids. Trimming took off 8 bases at V and 4 bases at J, with 11 bases between the two ends.